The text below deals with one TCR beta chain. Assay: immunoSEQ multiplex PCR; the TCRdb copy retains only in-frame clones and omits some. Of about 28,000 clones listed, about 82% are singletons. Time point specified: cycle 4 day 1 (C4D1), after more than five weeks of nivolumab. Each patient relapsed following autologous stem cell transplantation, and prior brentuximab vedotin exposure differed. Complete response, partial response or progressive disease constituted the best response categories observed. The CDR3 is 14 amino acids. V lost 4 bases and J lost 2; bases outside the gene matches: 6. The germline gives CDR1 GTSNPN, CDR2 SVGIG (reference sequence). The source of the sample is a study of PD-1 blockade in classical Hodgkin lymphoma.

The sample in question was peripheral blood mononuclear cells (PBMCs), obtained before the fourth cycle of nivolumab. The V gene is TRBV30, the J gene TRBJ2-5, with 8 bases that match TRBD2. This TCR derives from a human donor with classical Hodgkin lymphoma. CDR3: CAWTPSGFQETQYF. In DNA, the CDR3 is TGTGCCTGGACGCCTAGCGGGTTTCAAGAGACCCAGTACTTC. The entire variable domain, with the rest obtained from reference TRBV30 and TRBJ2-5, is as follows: SQTIHQWPATLVQPVGSPLSLECTVEGTSNPNLYWYRQAAGRGLQLLFYSVGIGQISSEVPQNLSASRPQDRQFILSSKKLLLSDSGFYLCAWTPSGFQETQYFGPGTRLLVL.